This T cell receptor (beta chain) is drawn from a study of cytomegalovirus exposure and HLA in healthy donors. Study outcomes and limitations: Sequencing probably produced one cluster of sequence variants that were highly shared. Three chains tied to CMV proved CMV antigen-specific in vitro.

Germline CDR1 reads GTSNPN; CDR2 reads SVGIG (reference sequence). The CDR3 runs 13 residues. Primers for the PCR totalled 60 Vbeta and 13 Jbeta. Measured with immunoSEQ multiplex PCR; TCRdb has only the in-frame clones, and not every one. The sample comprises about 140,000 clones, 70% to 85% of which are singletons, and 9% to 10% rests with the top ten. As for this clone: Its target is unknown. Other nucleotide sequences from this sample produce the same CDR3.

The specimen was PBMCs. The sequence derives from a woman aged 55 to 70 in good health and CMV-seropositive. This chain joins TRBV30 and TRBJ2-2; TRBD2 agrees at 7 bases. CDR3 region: CARSGGVTGELFF. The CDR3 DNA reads TGTGCTCGGAGTGGGGGGGTCACCGGGGAGCTGTTTTTT.